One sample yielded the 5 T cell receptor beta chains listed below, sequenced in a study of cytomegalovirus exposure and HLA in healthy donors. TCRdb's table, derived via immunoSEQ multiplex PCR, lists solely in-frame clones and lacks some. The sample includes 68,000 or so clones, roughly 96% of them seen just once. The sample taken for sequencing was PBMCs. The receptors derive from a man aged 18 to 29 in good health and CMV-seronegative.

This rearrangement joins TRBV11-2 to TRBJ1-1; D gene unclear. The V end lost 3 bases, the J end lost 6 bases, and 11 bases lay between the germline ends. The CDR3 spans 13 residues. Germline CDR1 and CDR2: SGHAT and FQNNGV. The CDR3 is CASSLRGLAEAFF. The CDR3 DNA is TGTGCCAGCAGCTTGCGAGGGCTCGCTGAAGCTTTCTTT. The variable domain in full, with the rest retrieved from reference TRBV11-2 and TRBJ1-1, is EAGVAQSPRYKIIEKRQSVAFWCNPISGHATLYWYQQILGQGPKLLIQFQNNGVVDDSQLPKDRFSAERLKGVDSTLKIQPAKLEDSAVYLCASSLRGLAEAFFGQGTRLTVV.

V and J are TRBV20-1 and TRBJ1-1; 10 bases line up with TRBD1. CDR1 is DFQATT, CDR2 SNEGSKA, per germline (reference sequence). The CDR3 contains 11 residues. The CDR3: CRGTGTGDAFF. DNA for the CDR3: TGCAGAGGCACCGGGACAGGGGATGCTTTCTTT.

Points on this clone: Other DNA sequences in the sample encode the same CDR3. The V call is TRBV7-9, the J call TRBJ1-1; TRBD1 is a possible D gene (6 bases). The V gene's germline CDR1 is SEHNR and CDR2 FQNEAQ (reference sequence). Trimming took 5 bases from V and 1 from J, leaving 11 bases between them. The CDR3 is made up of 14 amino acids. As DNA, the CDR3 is TGTGCCAGCAGCCCAGGGACAAGGAACACTGAAGCTTTCTTT. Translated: CASSPGTRNTEAFF.

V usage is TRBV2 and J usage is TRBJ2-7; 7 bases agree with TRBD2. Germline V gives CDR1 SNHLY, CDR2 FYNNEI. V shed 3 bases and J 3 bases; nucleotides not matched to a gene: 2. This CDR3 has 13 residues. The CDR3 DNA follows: TGTGCCAGCAGTGAGGGGGGGTACTACGAGCAGTACTTC. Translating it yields CASSEGGYYEQYF.

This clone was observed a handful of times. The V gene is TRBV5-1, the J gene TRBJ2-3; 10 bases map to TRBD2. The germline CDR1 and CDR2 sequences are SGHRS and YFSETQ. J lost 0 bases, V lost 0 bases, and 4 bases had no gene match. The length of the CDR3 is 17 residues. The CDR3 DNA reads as TGCGCCAGCAGCTTGGGGACTAGCGGTTCTAGCACAGATACGCAGTATTTT. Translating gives CASSLGTSGSSTDTQYF.